One sample yielded the 4 T cell receptor beta chains listed below, sequenced in a study of blood T cells in healthy people across ages. It was with a sample-barcoded 5' primer and a J-beta primer mix that a second PCR of about 7 to 12 cycles was run. TCRdb used MiXCR to reprocess the 5' RACE reads, holding one entry per CDR3 protein. The sample includes roughly 1,700,000 distinct CDR3 sequences, 28% of them seen just once. The sequencing input was blood. Receptor source: a woman aged 30 to 39 in good health.

This clonotype was seen once. This is likely an artifact of a read error, given a far larger clone one base away. The V gene is TRBV5-1, the J gene TRBJ1-2; the D gene is possibly TRBD1 (5 bases). CDR1 is SGHRS, CDR2 YFSETQ, per germline. CDR3 size: 13 residues. The CDR3 sequence is CASSLRGSYGHTF. The CDR3 DNA reads as TGCGCCAGCAGCTTGAGGGGTTCCTATGGCCACACCTTC.

The sample holds a few counts of this clonotype. The rearrangement links TRBV5-1 to TRBJ1-1; D possibly corresponds to TRBD1 (5 bases). The V gene lost 6 bases and the J gene lost 6 bases, with 21 bases spanning the gap. Germline CDR1 is SGHRS and CDR2 is YFSETQ. The length of the CDR3 is 15 residues. As DNA, the CDR3 is TGCGCCAGCAATCGGGCTGGGGCCTCGGTAGCTGAAGCTTTCTTT. Residues: CASNRAGASVAEAFF. The complete variable domain, with remaining parts taken from reference TRBV5-1 and TRBJ1-1, reads KAGVTQTPRYLIKTRGQQVTLSCSPISGHRSVSWYQQTPGQGLQFLFEYFSETQRNKGNFPGRFSGRQFSNSRSEMNVSTLELGDSALYLCASNRAGASVAEAFFGQGTRLTVV.

This clonotype has ten or more counts. A read error may account for a junction end that differs from germline. The chain carries TRBV5-1 and TRBJ2-3; weak D call: TRBD1 (5 bases). Per germline, CDR1 SGHRS and CDR2 YFSETQ. The CDR3 spans 14 residues. The CDR3 loop reads CASSLEGVTDTQYF. CDR3 bases: TGTGCCAGCAGTTTGGAAGGGGTAACAGATACGCAGTATTTT.

Worth noting for this clonotype: Being one base from a much bigger clone, this may be a read error. This chain connects TRBV12-3 or TRBV12-4 to TRBJ2-7; no reliable D call. The CDR3 runs to 13 residues. The CDR3 DNA follows: TGTACCAGCAGTGGCTTCCCCTGGGACGAGCAGTACTTC. This translates into CTSSGFPWDEQYF.